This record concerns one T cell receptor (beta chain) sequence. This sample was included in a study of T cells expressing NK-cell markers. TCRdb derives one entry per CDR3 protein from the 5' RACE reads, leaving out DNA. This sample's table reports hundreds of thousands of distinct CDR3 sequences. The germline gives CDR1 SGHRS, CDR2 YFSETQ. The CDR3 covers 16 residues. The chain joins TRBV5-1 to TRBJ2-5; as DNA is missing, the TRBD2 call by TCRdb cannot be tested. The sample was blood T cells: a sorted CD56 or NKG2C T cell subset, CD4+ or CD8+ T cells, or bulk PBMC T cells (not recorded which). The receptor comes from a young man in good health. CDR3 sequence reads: CASSFGLVGGEETQYF.